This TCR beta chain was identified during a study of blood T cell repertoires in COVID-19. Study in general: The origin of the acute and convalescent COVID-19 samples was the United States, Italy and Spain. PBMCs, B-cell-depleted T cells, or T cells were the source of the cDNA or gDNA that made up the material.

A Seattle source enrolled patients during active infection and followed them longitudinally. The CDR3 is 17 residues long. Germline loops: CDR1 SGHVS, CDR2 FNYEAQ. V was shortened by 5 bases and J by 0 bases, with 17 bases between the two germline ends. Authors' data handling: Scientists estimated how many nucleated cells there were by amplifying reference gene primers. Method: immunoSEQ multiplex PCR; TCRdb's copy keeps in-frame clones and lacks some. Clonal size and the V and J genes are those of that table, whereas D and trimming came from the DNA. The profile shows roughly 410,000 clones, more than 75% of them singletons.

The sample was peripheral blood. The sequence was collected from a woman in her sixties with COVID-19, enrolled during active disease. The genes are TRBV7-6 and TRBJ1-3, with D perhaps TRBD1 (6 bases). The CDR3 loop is CASSHLVGQNSGNTIYF. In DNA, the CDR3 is TGTGCCAGCAGCCACCTCGTCGGACAGAACTCTGGAAACACCATATATTTT. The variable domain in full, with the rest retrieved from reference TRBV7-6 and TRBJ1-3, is GAGVSQSPRYKVTKRGQDVALRCDPISGHVSLYWYRQALGQGPEFLTYFNYEAQQDKSGLPNDRFSAERPEGSISTLTIQRTEQRDSAMYRCASSHLVGQNSGNTIYFGEGSWLTVV.